This T cell receptor beta chain was captured in a study of quantifying T cell responses using KT2 cells. Study background: cDNA was made from DNase-treated RNA using alpha and beta constant primers. The T4 ligation step was estimated to exceed 8.5% efficiency under optimum conditions.

An oligo carrying a UMI was ligated to the cDNA 3' end. An equimolar mix of RC1.1 and RC1.2 primed the beta chain across TRBC1 and TRBC2. TCRdb re-analysed the UMI-ligation and nested PCR reads in MiXCR, keeping a single row per CDR3 protein. The table has tens of thousands of distinct CDR3 sequences, 7.3% seen once. Regarding this clonotype: No antigen is known for it.

Unfractionated PBMC were spiked with known numbers of KT2 clone cells. Different KT2-to-PBMC ratios were created with a constant PBMC count. Trimming took 4 bases from V and 7 from J, leaving 20 bases between them. In germline, CDR1 is SGDLS, CDR2 YYNGEE. The CDR3 spans 15 residues. Study results and limitations: KT2 sequence counts showed saturation when very many KT2 cells were spiked in.

The V and J genes are TRBV9 and TRBJ1-2; tentatively, D is TRBD1 (5 bases). Sequenced sample: PBMCs spiked with cells of the T cell clone KT2. The clonotype originates from a human donor. The CDR3 bases are TGTGCCAGCAGCACCAACGACAGACACCCCCCTGGCTACACCTTC. Translated, it gives CASSTNDRHPPGYTF. Looking up the rest from reference TRBV9 and TRBJ1-2 gives the full variable domain: DSGVTQTPKHLITATGQRVTLRCSPRSGDLSVYWYQQSLDQGLQFLIQYYNGEERAKGNILERFSAQQFPDLHSELNLSSLELGDSALYFCASSTNDRHPPGYTFGSGTRLTVV.